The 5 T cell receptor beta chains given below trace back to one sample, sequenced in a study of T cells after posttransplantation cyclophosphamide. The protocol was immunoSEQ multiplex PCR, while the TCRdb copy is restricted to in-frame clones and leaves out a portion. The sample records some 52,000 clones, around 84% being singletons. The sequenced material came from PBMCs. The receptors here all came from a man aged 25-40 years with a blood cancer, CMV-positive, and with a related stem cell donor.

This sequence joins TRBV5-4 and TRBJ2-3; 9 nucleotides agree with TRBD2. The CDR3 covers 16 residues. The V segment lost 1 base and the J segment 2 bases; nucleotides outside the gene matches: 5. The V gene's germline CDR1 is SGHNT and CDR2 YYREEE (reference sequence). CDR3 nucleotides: TGTGCCAGCAGCTTGAGAGCGGGAGGAACCACAGATACGCAGTATTTT. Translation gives CASSLRAGGTTDTQYF.

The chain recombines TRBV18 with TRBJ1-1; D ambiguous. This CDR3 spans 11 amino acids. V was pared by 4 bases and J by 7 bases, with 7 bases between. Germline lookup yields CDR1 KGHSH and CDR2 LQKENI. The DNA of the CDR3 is TGTGCCAGCTCACAGAGTGATGAAGCTTTCTTT. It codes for CASSQSDEAFF.

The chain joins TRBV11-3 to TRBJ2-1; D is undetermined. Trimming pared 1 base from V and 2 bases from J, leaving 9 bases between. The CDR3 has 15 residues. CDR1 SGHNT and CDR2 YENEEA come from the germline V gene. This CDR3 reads CASSLVYSPYNEQFF. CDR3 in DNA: TGTGCCAGCAGCTTAGTCTATTCCCCCTACAATGAGCAGTTCTTC.

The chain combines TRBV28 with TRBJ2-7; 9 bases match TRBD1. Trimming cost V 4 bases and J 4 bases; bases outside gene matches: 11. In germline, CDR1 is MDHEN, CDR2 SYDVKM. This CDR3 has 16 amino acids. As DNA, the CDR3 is TGTGCCAGCAGTTCTTCACAGGGGGCATTGGGTTACGAGCAGTACTTC. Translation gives CASSSSQGALGYEQYF.

CDR3 DNA sequence: TGTGCCAGCACCTCGGACAGGGGCTACGAGCAGTACTTC. Its protein is CASTSDRGYEQYF. V is TRBV2 and J is TRBJ2-5; 9 bases align to TRBD1. The DNA end is a closer match to TRBJ2-7, so the J assignment may be wrong. The CDR3 totals 13 residues. CDR1 is SNHLY, CDR2 FYNNEI, per germline.